The 19 T cell receptor beta chains below were found in one sample sequenced in a study of cytomegalovirus exposure and HLA in healthy donors. The PCR used 60 Vbeta and 13 Jbeta primers. The method was immunoSEQ multiplex PCR; TCRdb's version includes in-frame clones alone and lacks a portion of them. The sample has roughly 150,000 clones, about 75% seen once. Material: PBMCs. The receptors derive from a young man in good health and CMV-seronegative.

This clone was counted only a few times. This rearrangement joins TRBV9 to TRBJ2-5; 7 positions agree with TRBD1. CDR3 length: 14 residues. CDR1 SGDLS and CDR2 YYNGEE come from the germline V gene. Losses at the gene ends were 2 bases for V and 4 bases for J; bases not matched to a gene: 5. CDR3 bases: TGTGCCAGCAGCGTGGGGTCAGGGGGAGAGACCCAGTACTTC. It specifies CASSVGSGGETQYF.

This clone was detected only a few times. The chain links TRBV27 to TRBJ2-6; TRBD1 matches at 8 bases. CDR3 length: 18 amino acids. V gave up 5 bases and J gave up 1 base; unmatched junction bases: 10. CDR1 is MNHEY and CDR2 is SMNVEV in the germline V gene (reference sequence). Written as DNA, the CDR3 is TGTGCCAGCAGTCCCGGACAGGGTATGGGTTCTGGGGCCAACGTCCTGACTTTC. It yields the protein CASSPGQGMGSGANVLTF.

The chain carries TRBV6-5 and TRBJ1-5; 11 nucleotides match TRBD1. The germline CDR1 and CDR2 sequences are MNHEY and SVGAGI. J gave up 7 bases and V 5 bases, and 7 bases lay outside the gene matches. This CDR3 is 15 amino acids long. CDR3 residues: CASSPDRGHGQPQHF. The CDR3 DNA follows: TGTGCCAGCAGTCCGGACAGGGGGCACGGACAGCCCCAGCATTTT.

This chain uses TRBV5-4 with TRBJ2-1, with 12 bases lining up with TRBD2. The CDR3 consists of 15 residues. V trimming: 4 bases; J trimming: 4 bases; junction bases outside the gene matches: 3. Germline loops: CDR1 SGHNT, CDR2 YYREEE (reference sequence). The CDR3 here is CASSPTSGGYNEQFF. DNA for the CDR3: TGTGCCAGCAGCCCAACTAGCGGGGGGTACAATGAGCAGTTCTTC.

This sequence joins TRBV5-1 and TRBJ2-3; D unclear. The CDR3 loop spans 14 amino acids. With 4 bases removed from V and 0 bases from J, the gap between germline ends came to 9 bases. The germline V gene encodes CDR1 SGHRS and CDR2 YFSETQ. CDR3 DNA: TGCGCCAGCAGCGGCGGCAGCAGCACAGATACGCAGTATTTT. Protein product: CASSGGSSTDTQYF.

The chain carries TRBV7-2 and TRBJ2-7; possibly TRBD1 for D (6 bases). Between the trimmed V and J ends, which lost 5 bases and 3 bases, there was a span of 26 bases. This CDR3 is 18 amino acids long. Germline loops: CDR1 SGHTA, CDR2 FQGNSA. CDR3 in DNA: TGTGCCAGCAGCACAAGAGGGGGTGACGGGGTAAGAGGCTACGAGCAGTACTTC. Translated: CASSTRGGDGVRGYEQYF.

This clone occurred a few times. The junction departs from the called germline gene at one end, perhaps through a read error. The chain uses TRBV29-1 and TRBJ2-7; the D gene is possibly TRBD1 (5 bases). The CDR3 loop spans 13 amino acids. In germline, CDR1 is SQVTM, CDR2 ANQGSEA. In nucleotides, the CDR3 is TGCAGCGTCGAAGGGAAGGGGTCGGGTGAGCAGTACTTC. Translation: CSVEGKGSGEQYF.

J is TRBJ2-5 and V is TRBV10-3; 12 bases fit TRBD2. V was clipped by 4 bases and J by 4 bases; unmatched bases: 10. Germline CDR1 ENHRY, CDR2 SYGVKD. The CDR3 loop spans 17 amino acids. The CDR3 nucleotides read TGTGCCATCAGTGCTGTAAAGAGACTAGCGGGAGCAGAGACCCAGTACTTC. The encoded protein is CAISAVKRLAGAETQYF.

The gene calls are TRBV14 and TRBJ2-3; D possibly corresponds to TRBD2 (5 bases). Germline V CDR1 and CDR2: SGHDN, FVKESK. The V end was cut by 1 base, the J end by 0 bases, with 8 bases between. The CDR3 loop spans 15 amino acids. CDR3 bases: TGTGCCAGCAGCCAAGCGAGCGGAAGCACAGATACGCAGTATTTT. Translation gives CASSQASGSTDTQYF.

The chain couples TRBV7-9 to TRBJ1-5; D call uncertain. Germline loops: CDR1 SEHNR, CDR2 FQNEAQ (reference sequence). This CDR3 comprises 13 residues. V lost 1 base, J lost 11 bases, and 12 bases lay in between. CDR3 sequence: CASSLESWASQHF. The CDR3 nucleotides read TGTGCCAGCAGCTTAGAGAGTTGGGCGTCCCAGCATTTT.

This rearrangement joins TRBV28 to TRBJ1-1; D is uncertain. V shed 6 bases and J shed 8 bases, with 10 bases lying between them. Germline CDR1 and CDR2: MDHEN and SYDVKM. The CDR3 runs 11 residues. CDR3 amino acids: CASSLAGEAFF. CDR3 nucleotide sequence: TGTGCCAGCAGCCTCGCGGGGGAAGCTTTCTTT.

This clone was found a few times. The chain is built from TRBV29-1 and TRBJ1-2, with TRBD1 matching over 10 bases. CDR1 and CDR2 from the germline V gene are SQVTM and ANQGSEA. The CDR3 runs 12 residues. The ends lost 5 bases at V and 7 bases at J; junction bases unmatched: 4. CDR3 protein: CSVPGQGGGYTF. In DNA, the CDR3 is TGCAGCGTTCCTGGACAGGGGGGTGGCTACACCTTC.

The rearrangement links TRBV2 to TRBJ2-7; 7 nucleotides match TRBD1. Germline V gene sequence: CDR1 SNHLY, CDR2 FYNNEI. V trimming: 3 bases; J trimming: 5 bases; junction bases outside the gene matches: 10. This CDR3 is 15 amino acids long. CDR3 residues: CASSDPRQGIHEQYF. The CDR3 nucleotides read TGTGCCAGCAGTGACCCACGACAGGGTATACACGAGCAGTACTTC.

V usage is TRBV7-8 and J usage is TRBJ2-1; D is perhaps TRBD2 (6 bases). Germline V CDR1 and CDR2: SGHVS, FQNEAQ. This CDR3 is 16 amino acids long. V lost 4 bases to trimming and J lost 9 bases, with 22 bases between them. The CDR3 reads CASSYPFGGTRSEQFF. CDR3 coding DNA: TGTGCCAGCAGCTACCCCTTTGGGGGGACTCGTAGTGAGCAGTTCTTC.

The chain recombines TRBV28 with TRBJ2-1; no clear D. Deletions cut 7 bases from V and 7 bases from J, with 8 bases between. Germline CDR1 MDHEN, CDR2 SYDVKM. CDR3 size: 11 residues. CDR3 residues: CASNGINEQFF. The CDR3 DNA follows: TGTGCCAGCAACGGTATAAATGAGCAGTTCTTC.

The chain is built from TRBV6-5 and TRBJ1-1; D may be TRBD1 (6 bases). Germline CDR1 and CDR2: MNHEY and SVGAGI. The CDR3 has 14 amino acids. Trimming removed 11 bases at V and 4 bases at J, with 20 bases between. This CDR3 reads CAAHVGGLRTEAFF. Here the CDR3 DNA reads TGTGCCGCCCACGTCGGGGGGCTTCGCACTGAAGCTTTCTTT.

The J gene is TRBJ1-1, the V gene TRBV5-1; TRBD1 is a possible D gene (5 bases). There are 13 residues in the CDR3. Per the germline V gene, CDR1 is SGHRS and CDR2 is YFSETQ. Trimming removed 4 bases from V and 7 bases from J, with 14 bases in between. The CDR3 region is CASSLDSRSEAFF. The DNA of the CDR3 is TGCGCCAGCAGCCTTGACAGTCGGAGTGAAGCTTTCTTT.

This clone has just a few counts. The sample contains more than one DNA sequence encoding this CDR3. The CDR3 nucleotides are TGTGCCAGCTCACCCGGACAGGGCGCCTACAATGAGCAGTTCTTC. Its translation: CASSPGQGAYNEQFF. This rearrangement joins TRBV18 to TRBJ2-1, with 8 nucleotides matching TRBD1. V shed 3 bases and J 2 bases; nucleotides not matched to a gene: 3. Germline V lookup: CDR1 KGHSH, CDR2 LQKENI. CDR3 size: 15 residues.

This rearrangement joins TRBV13 to TRBJ2-3; a possible D gene is TRBD1 (6 bases). Trimming took 3 bases from V and 8 from J, leaving 12 bases between them. Germline V gene sequence: CDR1 PRHDT, CDR2 FYEKMQ (reference sequence). The CDR3 is 13 residues long. The CDR3 sequence is CASSFMRQVTQYF. The CDR3 nucleotides are TGTGCCAGCAGCTTCATGAGACAGGTTACGCAGTATTTT. Supplemented by reference TRBV13 and TRBJ2-3, the full variable domain reads AAGVIQSPRHLIKEKRETATLKCYPIPRHDTVYWYQQGPGQDPQFLISFYEKMQSDKGSIPDRFSAQQFSDYHSELNMSSLELGDSALYFCASSFMRQVTQYFGPGTRLTVL.